These T cell receptor beta chains were read from a single sample in a study of blood T cell repertoires in COVID-19. Measured with immunoSEQ multiplex PCR; TCRdb has only the in-frame clones, and not every one. The table lists nearly 250,000 clones, about 90% of them singletons. Sequenced material: PBMCs or T cells enriched from blood (not recorded which). Every receptor here comes from a man between 45 and 60 years old who had been exposed to COVID-19. CDR3s include the opening cysteine and the closing phenylalanine or tryptophan. A D gene is named only where the DNA matches it firmly. Clone size is stated in some rows and not others, as once, few, many or a class when expanded.

>TRBV2|NA|TRBJ1-2|NA
TGTGCCAGCGGATCAGACGAAGCGGGTCGAGGCTACACCTTC
CASGSDEAGRGYTF
>TRBV11-2|NA|TRBJ2-1|NA
TGTGCCAGCAGCTTATGGTCGATGGGGCTAAGCCGTCCGGAGCAGTTCTTC
CASSLWSMGLSRPEQFF
>TRBV28|TRBD1|TRBJ1-6|NA
TGTGCCAGCAGTTTACAGGGGGACTCACCCCTCCACTTT
CASSLQGDSPLHF
>TRBV7-7|NA|TRBJ1-3|NA
TGTGCTAGCAGTCCTATAACAGGGTTATCTGGAAACACCATATATTTT
CASSPITGLSGNTIYF
>TRBV28|NA|TRBJ1-6|NA
TGTGCCAGCAGTCGCCGAGACAGATCACCCCTCCACTTT
CASSRRDRSPLHF
>TRBV28|NA|TRBJ1-4|few
TGTGCCAGCAGTTCCACCCGGACAGTTAAGGAAAAACTGTTTTTT
CASSSTRTVKEKLFF
>TRBV28|NA|TRBJ1-5|NA
TGTGCCAGCACCGAATATAGCAGTCAGCCCCAGCATTTT
CASTEYSSQPQHF
>TRBV2|NA|TRBJ1-2|NA
TGTGCCAGCGGTCCAATGCAGGGGCCGCATAGCTATGGCTACACCTTC
CASGPMQGPHSYGYTF
>TRBV25-1|NA|TRBJ1-3|NA
TGTGCCAGCAGTCGGGGGGACTTCCGCTCTGGAAACACCATATATTTT
CASSRGDFRSGNTIYF
>TRBV4-2|NA|TRBJ2-1|NA
TGTGCCAGCAGCCAAGCCGGATACAGCTCCTACAATGAGCAGTTCTTC
CASSQAGYSSYNEQFF
>TRBV2|NA|TRBJ1-4|NA
TGTGCCAGCAGAAACAGGGACCAAAATGAAAAACTGTTTTTT
CASRNRDQNEKLFF
>TRBV6-4|NA|TRBJ2-3|NA
TGTGCCAGCAGTGAAGGCGGCGGTTCGGGAGATACGCAGTATTTT
CASSEGGGSGDTQYF
>TRBV21-1|NA|TRBJ2-1|NA
TGTGCCAGCAGCAAGCCCGGGACTAGCGGTTACAATGAGCAGTTCTTC
CASSKPGTSGYNEQFF
>TRBV18|TRBD1|TRBJ1-4|NA
TGTGCCAGCTCACCACTACAGGGGAGAACTAATGAAAAACTGTTTTTT
CASSPLQGRTNEKLFF
>TRBV10-2|TRBD2|TRBJ2-2|NA
TGCGCCAGCAAAAAGAGCGGGAGTGAGAACACCGGGGAGCTGTTTTTT
CASKKSGSENTGELFF
>TRBV24-1|NA|TRBJ2-2|NA
TGTGCCACCAGTGACCCACCCCGGGACTTCTCCGGGGAGCTGTTTTTT
CATSDPPRDFSGELFF
>TRBV27|NA|TRBJ2-1|once
TGTGCCAGCCGGACATCCGGGACTCCCTACAATGAGCAGTTCTTC
CASRTSGTPYNEQFF
>TRBV24-1|NA|TRBJ1-3|NA
TGTGCCACCAGTGACCAGACAGCTTTCTCTGGAAACACCATATATTTT
CATSDQTAFSGNTIYF
>TRBV28|NA|TRBJ1-5|NA
TGTGCCAGCAGTTTATGGACGGCGGGCAATCAGCCCCAGCATTTT
CASSLWTAGNQPQHF
>TRBV2|NA|TRBJ2-1|once
TGTGCCAGCAGAACAGGGATGGGTGTGTACAATGAGCAGTTCTTC
CASRTGMGVYNEQFF
>TRBV5-4|TRBD1|TRBJ1-5|few
TGTGCCAGCAGCGTGGACAGGGATAATCAGCCCCAGCATTTT
CASSVDRDNQPQHF
>TRBV7-9|TRBD2|TRBJ2-2|NA
TGTGCCAGCAGCTTATTAGGGACTATCGGCACCGGGGAGCTGTTTTTT
CASSLLGTIGTGELFF
>TRBV5-1|TRBD1|TRBJ1-6|few
TGCGCCAGCAGTCTGGGACAGAGGAGCTCCTATAATTCACCCCTCCACTTT
CASSLGQRSSYNSPLHF
>TRBV7-3|TRBD2|TRBJ2-2|NA
TGTGCCAGCAGCCCCCGAACACCGGGACTAGCGGGAGAGGGGGAGCTGTTTTTT
CASSPRTPGLAGEGELFF
>TRBV6-5|NA|TRBJ2-5|NA
TGTGCCAGCAGTTACAACCGAGACAGAGAGACCCAGTACTTC
CASSYNRDRETQYF
>TRBV15|TRBD1|TRBJ1-1|NA
TGTGCCACCAACCAGACAGGGGATGGAGGCACTGAAGCTTTCTTT
CATNQTGDGGTEAFF
>TRBV5-1|TRBD2|TRBJ2-2|NA
TGCGCCAGCAGGGAAGGACTAGCGGGGGAGCTGTTTTTT
CASREGLAGELFF
>TRBV9|NA|TRBJ2-3|NA
TGTGCCAGCAGCGTAGAGCGCAACACTCTCGATACGCAGTATTTT
CASSVERNTLDTQYF
>TRBV11-3|NA|TRBJ2-5|NA
TGTGCCAGCAGCTTCAAGAGCCCGGAGACCCAGTACTTC
CASSFKSPETQYF
>TRBV19|NA|TRBJ1-2|NA
TGTGCCAGTAGTATCCGGGGTTCCGGCTACACCTTC
CASSIRGSGYTF
>TRBV4-1|NA|TRBJ2-7|once
TGCGCCAGCAGCCAAGATATGTACAGGGCTCCTGGCGAGCAGTACTTC
CASSQDMYRAPGEQYF
>TRBV15|NA|TRBJ2-4|NA
TGTGCCACCAGCAGAGTACAATCAGGCATTCAGTACTTC
CATSRVQSGIQYF
>TRBV6-1|NA|TRBJ1-1|NA
TGTGCCAGCAGTGAACAGGGTTTGAACACTGAAGCTTTCTTT
CASSEQGLNTEAFF
>TRBV3-1/TRBV3-2|NA|TRBJ2-3|NA
TGTGCCAGCAGCCAACGCGCGGATCCCACAGATACGCAGTATTTT
CASSQRADPTDTQYF
>TRBV19|NA|TRBJ2-3|few
TGTGCCAGTACCCAGGGTAGGGGCACAGATACGCAGTATTTT
CASTQGRGTDTQYF
>TRBV5-1|TRBD1|TRBJ1-2|NA
TGCGCCAGCAGCCGTACCGGGACAGGGGCCCTTAACTATGGCTACACCTTC
CASSRTGTGALNYGYTF
>TRBV10-2|NA|TRBJ1-6|NA
TGCGCCAGCCGGTCCTATAATTCACCCCTCCACTTT
CASRSYNSPLHF
>TRBV24-1|NA|TRBJ2-1|NA
TGTGCCACCAGTGATATGCTCGGGAACGAGCAGTTCTTC
CATSDMLGNEQFF